Listed below are T cell receptor beta chains from one sample, sequenced in a study of T cells in localized non-small cell lung cancer. Assay: immunoSEQ multiplex PCR; the TCRdb copy retains only in-frame clones and omits some. This sample has about 7,600 clones; around 60% occur once, and the top ten carry 8%. The sample here was lymph node tissue, taken before any cancer treatment. These receptors all stem from a male donor aged 60 or older with stage I squamous cell lung carcinoma. Each CDR3 is given with its conserved first and last residue. D genes are given only for firm matches. Not all rows give a size; the values are once, few, many and, for expanded clones, a class.

D,size,V,J,CDR3,DNA
TRBD1,.,TRBV19,TRBJ2-2,CASSPIRDRGAGELFF,TGTGCCAGTAGCCCCATAAGAGACAGGGGCGCCGGGGAGCTGTTTTTT
.,once,TRBV30,TRBJ1-5,CAWSFSRGNQPQHF,TGTGCCTGGAGTTTCTCTAGGGGCAATCAGCCCCAGCATTTT
TRBD2,few,TRBV12-5,TRBJ2-7,CASISRGLAGGGYEQYF,TGTGCCAGCATTTCCAGGGGGCTAGCGGGAGGAGGGTACGAGCAGTACTTC
.,.,TRBV15,TRBJ2-2,CATSFRGTFTGELFF,TGTGCCACCAGCTTCCGCGGGACTTTCACCGGGGAGCTGTTTTTT
.,.,TRBV6-8,TRBJ2-5,CASSYQNGAQETQYF,TGTGCCAGCAGTTACCAGAACGGAGCCCAAGAGACCCAGTACTTC
TRBD2,.,TRBV11-3,TRBJ2-1,CASSLQASGYYNEQFF,TGTGCCAGCAGCTTACAAGCTAGCGGCTACTACAATGAGCAGTTCTTC
.,.,TRBV10-2,TRBJ2-3,CASSDERAFTDTQYF,TGCGCCAGCAGTGACGAGCGGGCTTTCACAGATACGCAGTATTTT
.,.,TRBV18,TRBJ2-1,CASSPPGDNEQFF,TGTGCCAGCTCACCGCCCGGGGACAATGAGCAGTTCTTC
.,.,TRBV19,TRBJ2-7,CASRQTGGTAYEQYF,TGTGCCAGTAGACAGACCGGGGGGACAGCCTACGAACAGTACTTC
.,few,TRBV9,TRBJ2-5,CASSVGPTQETQYF,TGTGCCAGCAGCGTAGGACCGACCCAAGAGACCCAGTACTTC
.,few,TRBV12-2,TRBJ2-3,CASPLRGGGDTDTQYF,TGTGCCAGTCCCTTACGTGGAGGGGGCGACACAGATACGCAGTATTTT
TRBD2,medium-sized,TRBV11-3,TRBJ2-1,CASSLERSGRFNEQFF,TGTGCCAGCAGCTTGGAGCGTAGCGGGAGGTTCAATGAGCAGTTCTTC
.,.,TRBV19,TRBJ2-1,CASSIETVLGSYNEQFF,TGTGCCAGTAGTATCGAGACTGTCCTGGGGTCCTACAATGAGCAGTTCTTC